Below, 28 T cell receptor beta chains from the same sample are listed, as sequenced in a study of cytomegalovirus exposure and HLA in healthy donors (dated by TCRdb to the late 2010s). The library was generated by the immunoSEQ multiplex PCR assay. For the multiplex PCR, a mixture combining 60 forward primers for TCR Vbeta segments and 13 reverse primers for TCR Jbeta segments was used. The source is immuneACCESS, and TCRdb retained only in-frame sequences with V and J called. Part of the clones is not carried over; for the studies checked, unresolved V genes explain less than half of this, and the remainder is unexplained. The sample profile shows approximately 200,000 clones; 60% to 80% of them were found once. The ten largest clones take up roughly 1.5% of the sample. Source material: PBMCs. Every receptor here comes from a woman under 30 in good health and CMV-seronegative.

The rearrangement joins TRBV7-8 to TRBJ2-2; 7 bases are a match to TRBD2. Trimming cost V 1 base and J 5 bases; bases outside gene matches: 4. Germline assignment: CDR1 SGHVS and CDR2 FQNEAQ. The CDR3 sequence is 15 residues long. Here the CDR3 DNA reads TGTGCCAGCAGCTTAGGCGGGAGTAAAACCGGGGAGCTGTTTTTT. Translated: CASSLGGSKTGELFF.

The genes are TRBV11-2 and TRBJ2-3, with 9 positions matching TRBD2. Per the germline V gene, CDR1 is SGHAT and CDR2 is FQNNGV. The length of the CDR3 is 16 residues. After removal of 3 bases from V and 5 bases from J, the junction contained 9 bases not matched to a gene. The chain's CDR3 is CASSLGRGGQVDTQYF. CDR3 in DNA: TGTGCCAGCAGCTTGGGGCGGGGGGGCCAGGTAGATACGCAGTATTTT. The full variable domain, with the rest looked up from reference TRBV11-2 and TRBJ2-3, is EAGVAQSPRYKIIEKRQSVAFWCNPISGHATLYWYQQILGQGPKLLIQFQNNGVVDDSQLPKDRFSAERLKGVDSTLKIQPAKLEDSAVYLCASSLGRGGQVDTQYFGPGTRLTVL.

The chain couples TRBV7-9 to TRBJ2-7, with a possible D match to TRBD1 (6 bases). The germline gives CDR1 SEHNR, CDR2 FQNEAQ (reference sequence). The CDR3 consists of 13 residues. V was pared by 10 bases and J by 5 bases, with 18 bases between. CDR3 nucleotide sequence: TGTGCCACTACAAAAATGGCAGGGGACGAGCAGTACTTC. Translated: CATTKMAGDEQYF. Full variable domain (rest looked up from reference TRBV7-9 and TRBJ2-7): DTGVSQNPRHKITKRGQNVTFRCDPISEHNRLYWYRQTLGQGPEFLTYFQNEAQLEKSRLLSDRFSAERPKGSFSTLEIQRTEQGDSAMYLCATTKMAGDEQYFGPGTRLTVT.

CDR3 residues: CASSNRQGAGQPQHF. In nucleotides, the CDR3 is TGTGCCAGCAGCAACCGACAGGGGGCGGGTCAGCCCCAGCATTTT. J is TRBJ1-5 and V is TRBV21-1; whether TRBD1, the table's D call, matches the DNA was not checked. TRBV21-1 is shown as a pseudogene. This CDR3 comprises 15 residues.

This chain links TRBV4-1 with TRBJ2-1; 7 positions agree with TRBD2. The junction had 9 bases not matched to a gene; V was cut back by 0 bases and J by 4 bases. Per germline, CDR1 MGHRA and CDR2 YSYEKL. This CDR3 is 17 amino acids long. CDR3 coding DNA: TGCGCCAGCAGCCAAGATTTTTCGCGGGAGACGTACAATGAGCAGTTCTTC. Protein: CASSQDFSRETYNEQFF.

The chain couples TRBV11-2 to TRBJ2-7, with D perhaps matching TRBD1 (6 bases). Trimming removed 1 base at V and 5 bases at J, with 15 bases between. This CDR3 has 15 amino acids. The germline CDR1 and CDR2 sequences are SGHAT and FQNNGV. CDR3 sequence (DNA): TGTGCCAGCAGCTTAGCGATCACAGGGATCGACGAGCAGTACTTC. This gives the protein CASSLAITGIDEQYF.

CDR3: CASSRTGTSGFNEQFF. The CDR3 nucleotides are TGTGCCAGCAGCCGTACCGGGACTAGCGGGTTCAATGAGCAGTTCTTC. This chain uses TRBV7-2 with TRBJ2-1, with 12 bases identical to TRBD2. This CDR3 has 16 amino acids. J was trimmed by 6 bases and V by 5 bases; bases with no gene match: 8. Germline V gene lookup returns CDR1 SGHTA and CDR2 FQGNSA.

J is TRBJ1-1 and V is TRBV5-1, with a possible D match to TRBD1 (5 bases). Germline V gives CDR1 SGHRS, CDR2 YFSETQ. Trimming removed 6 bases at V and 3 bases at J, with 15 bases between. The CDR3 has 14 residues. CDR3 protein: CASTWQGGDTEAFF. The CDR3 DNA follows: TGCGCCAGCACTTGGCAGGGCGGAGACACTGAAGCTTTCTTT.

This chain links TRBV2 with TRBJ1-3; 8 bases map to TRBD1. Germline lookup yields CDR1 SNHLY and CDR2 FYNNEI. The CDR3 totals 15 residues. After removal of 5 bases from V and 2 bases from J, the junction contained 5 bases not matched to a gene. CDR3 in DNA: TGTGCCAGCAGTAAACGGACAGGGACTGGAAACACCATATATTTT. Translating gives CASSKRTGTGNTIYF.

V gene TRBV28 combines with J gene TRBJ1-1; weak D call: TRBD1 (5 bases). Trimming shortened V by 6 bases and J by 0 bases, and 5 bases separated the two germline ends. The CDR3 has 12 amino acids. In germline, CDR1 is MDHEN, CDR2 SYDVKM. The CDR3 DNA is TGTGCCAGCAGGACAGTGAACACTGAAGCTTTCTTT. Its translation: CASRTVNTEAFF.

The chain is built from TRBV9 and TRBJ2-1, with TRBD1 identical over 8 bases. CDR3 length: 17 amino acids. Germline V CDR1 and CDR2: SGDLS, YYNGEE. J gave up 3 bases and V 1 base, and 9 bases lay outside the gene matches. CDR3 DNA sequence: TGTGCCAGCAGCGTAAGATTGGACAGGGACCTCTACAATGAGCAGTTCTTC. This encodes CASSVRLDRDLYNEQFF. Full variable domain (rest looked up from reference TRBV9 and TRBJ2-1): DSGVTQTPKHLITATGQRVTLRCSPRSGDLSVYWYQQSLDQGLQFLIQYYNGEERAKGNILERFSAQQFPDLHSELNLSSLELGDSALYFCASSVRLDRDLYNEQFFGPGTRLTVL.

The chain couples TRBV7-9 to TRBJ2-1; possible D gene TRBD1, 5 bases. Germline values: CDR1 SEHNR, CDR2 FQNEAQ (reference sequence). The ends were cut back, 5 bases at V and 8 bases at J, with 13 bases in the middle. The CDR3 contains 13 residues. The CDR3 spells CASSPRVLDEQFF. CDR3 DNA: TGTGCCAGCAGCCCCAGGGTCTTGGATGAGCAGTTCTTC.

The gene calls are TRBV19 and TRBJ1-1; D not certain. The CDR3 runs 14 residues. Trimming pared 6 bases from V and 6 bases from J, leaving 17 bases between. The germline gives CDR1 LNHDA, CDR2 SQIVND (reference sequence). The CDR3 here is CASSDSSGLAEAFF. The CDR3 region has the DNA TGTGCCAGTAGCGATTCGTCGGGTCTCGCTGAAGCTTTCTTT.

The count of this clone is one. The rearrangement links TRBV19 to TRBJ1-1, with D unresolved. V was clipped by 5 bases and J by 2 bases, with 9 bases between them. The CDR3 has 13 amino acids. The germline CDR1 and CDR2 sequences are LNHDA and SQIVND (reference sequence). The CDR3 DNA reads TGTGCCAGTAGTGCCACAGCAAACACTGAAGCTTTCTTT. Encoded protein: CASSATANTEAFF.

Only a few counts were recorded for this clone. J is TRBJ1-2 and V is TRBV11-2; D gene unclear. This CDR3 is built from 13 residues. Germline assignment: CDR1 SGHAT and CDR2 FQNNGV. V was shortened by 0 bases and J by 4 bases, with 6 bases between the two germline ends. The CDR3 bases are TGTGCCAGCAGCTTAGACCAGTTCTATGGCTACACCTTC. It specifies CASSLDQFYGYTF. The full variable domain, with the rest looked up from reference TRBV11-2 and TRBJ1-2, is EAGVAQSPRYKIIEKRQSVAFWCNPISGHATLYWYQQILGQGPKLLIQFQNNGVVDDSQLPKDRFSAERLKGVDSTLKIQPAKLEDSAVYLCASSLDQFYGYTFGSGTRLTVV.

The rearrangement uses TRBV5-1 and TRBJ1-4; the D gene is possibly TRBD1 (6 bases). This CDR3 contains 14 residues. Looked up from germline, CDR1 is SGHRS and CDR2 is YFSETQ. V was trimmed by 3 bases and J by 7 bases, leaving 13 bases between them. Here the CDR3 DNA reads TGCGCCAGCAGCTCCGCGGGGGCGGGTGAAAAACTGTTTTTT. Encoded protein: CASSSAGAGEKLFF.

The J gene is TRBJ1-4, the V gene TRBV28; D not resolved. CDR1 and CDR2 from the germline V gene are MDHEN and SYDVKM. The CDR3 runs 14 residues. V was pared by 5 bases and J by 7 bases, with 14 bases between. CDR3 coding DNA: TGTGCCAGCAGTCTTAGTGGGGAGAGTGAAAAACTGTTTTTT. It is translated as CASSLSGESEKLFF.

This rearrangement joins TRBV11-2 to TRBJ2-1; 7 bases are a match to TRBD2. Trimming at V came to 5 bases and at J to 6 bases, leaving 16 bases not matched to a gene. CDR3 length equals 17 residues. Germline CDR1 SGHAT, CDR2 FQNNGV. In nucleotides, the CDR3 is TGTGCCAGCAGCCCTATCAGCCTGGCTCTAGCGGCCAATGAGCAGTTCTTC. Translating gives CASSPISLALAANEQFF.

The chain uses TRBV5-1 and TRBJ2-2; possibly TRBD2 for D (7 bases). The CDR3 covers 17 residues. V lost 4 bases to trimming and J lost 2 bases, with 18 bases between them. CDR1 and CDR2 (germline): SGHRS, YFSETQ. CDR3: CASSPPGGGANTGELFF. CDR3 nucleotide sequence: TGCGCCAGCAGCCCTCCGGGGGGCGGGGCAAACACCGGGGAGCTGTTTTTT.

The rearrangement joins TRBV27 to TRBJ1-1; no definite D call. With 6 bases removed from V and 1 base from J, the gap between germline ends came to 9 bases. The CDR3 runs 13 residues. CDR1 is MNHEY, CDR2 SMNVEV, per germline (reference sequence). CDR3 DNA: TGTGCCAGCAGCCCTAACCAGAACACTGAAGCTTTCTTT. Protein: CASSPNQNTEAFF.

This sequence joins TRBV27 and TRBJ1-5, with a possible D match to TRBD1 (5 bases). Trimming left V 2 bases short and J 4 bases short, with 9 bases between. The length of the CDR3 is 14 residues. Germline V gives CDR1 MNHEY, CDR2 SMNVEV (reference sequence). The CDR3 protein is CASSLRGENQPQHF. The CDR3, as DNA: TGTGCCAGCAGTTTACGGGGGGAGAATCAGCCCCAGCATTTT.

V is TRBV7-8 and J is TRBJ1-1, with 8 bases that match TRBD1. The CDR3 contains 13 residues. Germline lookup yields CDR1 SGHVS and CDR2 FQNEAQ. With 5 bases clipped from V and 10 bases from J, the junction kept 9 bases outside the gene matches. CDR3 nucleotides: TGTGCCAGCAGCCTTGGGACAGGTGGGGTAGCTTTCTTT. Translated: CASSLGTGGVAFF. Combining the CDR3 with reference TRBV7-8 and TRBJ1-1 gives the whole variable domain GAGVSQSPRYKVAKRGQDVALRCDPISGHVSLFWYQQALGQGPEFLTYFQNEAQLDKSGLPSDRFFAERPEGSVSTLKIQRTQQEDSAVYLCASSLGTGGVAFFGQGTRLTVV.

Only a few counts were recorded for this clone. The V call is TRBV11-1, the J call TRBJ2-7, with D perhaps matching TRBD1 (6 bases). The germline V gene has CDR1 SGHAT and CDR2 FQDESV (reference sequence). There are 14 residues in the CDR3. V lost 5 bases to trimming and J lost 4 bases, with 15 bases between them. The CDR3 DNA is TGTGCCAGCAGCCGAGGACAGAGTGATTACGAGCAGTACTTC. The encoded protein is CASSRGQSDYEQYF.

This clone occurred once. V is TRBV7-2 and J is TRBJ2-7; 11 nucleotides match TRBD2. Trimming removed 8 bases from V and 2 bases from J; junction bases left unmatched: 5. The CDR3 contains 14 residues. Per the germline V gene, CDR1 is SGHTA and CDR2 is FQGNSA. CDR3 nucleotide sequence: TGTGCCAGCTCCCTAGCGGGAGGCCCCTACGAGCAGTACTTC. It translates to CASSLAGGPYEQYF.

The J gene is TRBJ2-1, the V gene TRBV28; TRBD2 matches at 9 bases. This CDR3 contains 17 residues. V trimming: 2 bases; J trimming: 4 bases; junction bases outside the gene matches: 9. Germline V gene data show CDR1 as MDHEN and CDR2 as SYDVKM. The CDR3 protein is CASSLQGSGGLYNEQFF. The CDR3, as DNA: TGTGCCAGCAGTTTACAAGGTAGCGGGGGACTTTACAATGAGCAGTTCTTC.

The J gene is TRBJ1-1, the V gene TRBV18; no clear D. The ends were cut back, 0 bases at V and 0 bases at J, with 8 bases in the middle. CDR3 size: 15 residues. Germline V gene lookup returns CDR1 KGHSH and CDR2 LQKENI. CDR3 DNA: TGTGCCAGCTCACCACCGAGTCAAATGAACACTGAAGCTTTCTTT. Amino acid sequence: CASSPPSQMNTEAFF.

The chain carries TRBV28 and TRBJ2-5, with 7 positions matching TRBD2. The CDR3 runs 13 residues. V was clipped by 10 bases and J by 5 bases; unmatched bases: 10. Germline CDR1 reads MDHEN; CDR2 reads SYDVKM. The CDR3 coding sequence is TGTGCCACAAGATCCTCGGGAGGCGAGACCCAGTACTTC. Translated, it gives CATRSSGGETQYF.

The chain has TRBV4-3 and TRBJ2-3; TRBD2 aligns across 9 bases. V lost 0 bases and J lost 7; bases outside the gene matches: 8. The germline gives CDR1 LGHNA, CDR2 YSLEER. The CDR3 consists of 16 residues. Here the CDR3 DNA reads TGCGCCAGCAGCCAAGACGGGACTAGCTTTTCGCATACGCAGTATTTT. Its protein is CASSQDGTSFSHTQYF.